These 27 T cell receptor beta chains were all obtained from the same sample, sequenced in a study of T cells after yellow fever vaccination. TCRdb redid the calling of the 5' RACE reads with MiXCR, one entry per CDR3 protein. The data show some 120,000 distinct CDR3 sequences, more than 7.5% seen once. The sample was CD8+ T cells sorted from PBMCs, taken on the day of the yellow fever booster vaccination. The receptors were sampled from a man aged 18 to 30 who received the YFV17D yellow fever vaccine.

This clonotype was observed at least ten times. This chain links TRBV5-1 with TRBJ2-1, with 7 bases fitting TRBD1. The junction had 8 bases not matched to a gene; V was cut back by 3 bases and J by 8 bases. Germline CDR1 and CDR2: SGHRS and YFSETQ. This CDR3 comprises 14 residues. The CDR3 is CASSSDRVVDEQFF. In nucleotides, the CDR3 is TGCGCCAGCAGCTCCGACAGGGTTGTTGATGAGCAGTTCTTC.

This clonotype has more than one count but fewer than ten. This chain uses TRBV9 with TRBJ2-2; D uncertain. This CDR3 contains 13 residues. V lost 0 bases and J lost 1, with 1 base in between. Germline V gives CDR1 SGDLS, CDR2 YYNGEE. CDR3 bases: TGTGCCAGCAGCGTAGGGAACACCGGGGAGCTGTTTTTT. This gives the protein CASSVGNTGELFF.

This clonotype came up a few times. This chain uses TRBV7-9 with TRBJ2-5; TRBD2 agrees at 9 bases. Losses at the gene ends were 4 bases for V and 3 bases for J; bases not matched to a gene: 6. CDR3 length: 15 amino acids. CDR1 and CDR2 (germline): SEHNR, FQNEAQ (reference sequence). CDR3 amino acids: CASSSTSGEEETQYF. The CDR3 coding sequence is TGTGCCAGCAGCTCGACTAGCGGAGAAGAAGAGACCCAGTACTTC. Supplemented by reference TRBV7-9 and TRBJ2-5, the full variable domain reads DTGVSQNPRHKITKRGQNVTFRCDPISEHNRLYWYRQTLGQGPEFLTYFQNEAQLEKSRLLSDRFSAERPKGSFSTLEIQRTEQGDSAMYLCASSSTSGEEETQYFGPGTRLLVL.

The chain couples TRBV11-2 to TRBJ2-3; D is possibly TRBD1 (5 bases). Germline loops: CDR1 SGHAT, CDR2 FQNNGV. The CDR3 spans 18 residues. V lost 6 bases and J lost 2, with 24 bases in between. This CDR3 reads CASSPFSGLNTPTDTQYF. CDR3 nucleotides: TGTGCCAGCAGTCCTTTCTCAGGGCTGAACACCCCCACAGATACGCAGTATTTT.

This clonotype showed up just a few times. This sequence joins TRBV12-3 or TRBV12-4 and TRBJ2-6; a possible D gene is TRBD2 (5 bases). V was shortened by 8 bases and J by 0 bases, with 11 bases between the two germline ends. The CDR3 runs to 15 residues. The CDR3 loop is CASVVAGSGANVLTF. CDR3 DNA: TGTGCCAGCGTTGTGGCGGGCTCTGGGGCCAACGTCCTGACTTTC.

This rearrangement joins TRBV20-1 to TRBJ2-3, with 7 bases that match TRBD2. With 5 bases clipped from V and 2 bases from J, the junction kept 7 bases outside the gene matches. The germline gives CDR1 DFQATT, CDR2 SNEGSKA (reference sequence). The CDR3 is 14 residues long. In nucleotides, the CDR3 is TGCAGTGCTGGGGACTACTACTCCACAGATACGCAGTATTTT. Translated: CSAGDYYSTDTQYF.

The chain links TRBV6-2 or TRBV6-3 to TRBJ2-5, with D perhaps matching TRBD1 or TRBD2 (6 bases each). Germline CDR1 and CDR2: MNHEY and SVGEGT. This CDR3 has 17 residues. The V and J ends lost 5 bases and 0 bases respectively, with 19 bases between them. CDR3 loop: CASSPPAGGSNQETQYF. The CDR3 DNA follows: TGTGCCAGCAGTCCACCGGCCGGGGGCTCGAACCAAGAGACCCAGTACTTC.

The chain uses TRBV7-9 and TRBJ2-7; 11 bases line up with TRBD1. The germline gives CDR1 SEHNR, CDR2 FQNEAQ (reference sequence). The CDR3 spans 15 residues. V lost 1 base, J lost 5 bases, and 4 bases stayed unmatched. Written as DNA, the CDR3 is TGTGCCAGCAGCTTAGGATGGACAGGGGGCAACGAGCAGTACGTC. Translating it yields CASSLGWTGGNEQYV.

The genes are TRBV9 and TRBJ1-2, with a possible D match to TRBD1 (5 bases). CDR3 length equals 14 residues. Germline CDR1 and CDR2: SGDLS and YYNGEE. Trimming left V 3 bases short and J 4 bases short, with 13 bases between. The chain's CDR3 is CASSARGGSYGYTF. The CDR3 region has the DNA TGTGCCAGCAGCGCCCGGGGGGGGTCCTATGGCTACACCTTC.

The chain uses TRBV5-5 and TRBJ2-6; D unresolved. Per germline, CDR1 SGHKS and CDR2 YYEKEE (reference sequence). V was pared by 1 base and J by 1 base, with 3 bases between. CDR3 length: 14 residues. This chain's CDR3 is CASSLWSGANVLTF. The DNA for the CDR3 is TGTGCCAGCAGCTTGTGGTCTGGGGCCAACGTCCTGACTTTC.

J is TRBJ2-2 and V is TRBV4-3; D call uncertain. The V gene's germline CDR1 is LGHNA and CDR2 YSLEER. The CDR3 is 16 residues long. Deletions cut 1 base from V and 2 bases from J, with 11 bases between. CDR3 in DNA: TGCGCCAGCAGCCAAGCCCCTCAGAGTAACACCGGGGAGCTGTTTTTT. Translation gives CASSQAPQSNTGELFF.

This clonotype showed up just a few times. The chain links TRBV7-2 to TRBJ2-3; D not certain. The CDR3 has 16 amino acids. V was shortened by 6 bases and J by 2 bases, with 18 bases between the two germline ends. Per the germline V gene, CDR1 is SGHTA and CDR2 is FQGNSA. CDR3 sequence reads: CASSPSGPTITDTQYF. The CDR3 region has the DNA TGTGCCAGCAGTCCCTCCGGACCAACCATCACAGATACGCAGTATTTT. The full variable domain, completed using reference TRBV7-2 and TRBJ2-3, is GAGVSQSPSNKVTEKGKDVELRCDPISGHTALYWYRQSLGQGLEFLIYFQGNSAPDKSGLPSDRFSAERTGGSVSTLTIQRTQQEDSAVYLCASSPSGPTITDTQYFGPGTRLTVL.

This chain links TRBV30 with TRBJ2-1; D call uncertain. Trimming removed 5 bases at V and 4 bases at J, with 15 bases between. Per the germline V gene, CDR1 is GTSNPN and CDR2 is SVGIG (reference sequence). This CDR3 region has 14 residues. The DNA of the CDR3 is TGTGCCTGGGACCGGTCCCTGGGGTACAATGAGCAGTTCTTC. Translating gives CAWDRSLGYNEQFF.

This clonotype was seen more than once but under ten times. This chain connects TRBV5-1 to TRBJ1-5; 10 nucleotides line up with TRBD1. This CDR3 region has 17 residues. Germline-derived CDR1 and CDR2 are SGHRS and YFSETQ. The ends lost 0 bases at V and 0 bases at J; junction bases unmatched: 3. The CDR3 loop is CASSLGTGGDSNQPQHF. As DNA, the CDR3 is TGCGCCAGCAGCTTGGGGACAGGGGGAGATAGCAATCAGCCCCAGCATTTT.

This clonotype was recorded a few times. This sequence joins TRBV7-2 and TRBJ2-3, with 11 bases that match TRBD2. Germline-derived CDR1 and CDR2 are SGHTA and FQGNSA. Trimming took 5 bases from V and 8 from J; bases not matched to a gene: 6. This CDR3 has 14 amino acids. The CDR3 region is CASSLGLAEATQYF. The CDR3 coding sequence is TGTGCCAGCAGCCTGGGACTAGCGGAAGCTACGCAGTATTTT.

The V gene is TRBV15, the J gene TRBJ1-5, with D uncertain. Germline V gives CDR1 LNHNV, CDR2 YYDKDF (reference sequence). V lost 5 bases to trimming and J lost 1 base, with 15 bases between them. The CDR3 covers 16 residues. The CDR3: CATSPRAPRSNQPQHF. Written as DNA, the CDR3 is TGTGCCACCAGCCCTCGGGCCCCTCGGAGCAATCAGCCCCAGCATTTT.

The CDR3 protein is CASRQVGSAPNVLTF. CDR3 DNA sequence: TGTGCCAGCAGGCAAGTAGGGTCGGCGCCCAACGTCCTGACTTTC. The chain couples TRBV6-6 to TRBJ2-6, with D uncertain. Trimming took 6 bases from V and 8 from J, leaving 17 bases between them. The germline gives CDR1 MNHNY, CDR2 SVGAGI (reference sequence). This CDR3 is built from 15 residues.

This clonotype was detected a few times. J is TRBJ2-1 and V is TRBV7-8; 8 nucleotides align to TRBD2. The CDR3 loop spans 13 amino acids. The J segment lost 9 bases and the V segment lost 5 bases, leaving 6 bases of the junction unmatched. The germline V gene has CDR1 SGHVS and CDR2 FQNEAQ. The CDR3 loop is CASSPGAGGEQFF. The CDR3 DNA follows: TGTGCCAGCAGCCCAGGCGCGGGAGGTGAGCAGTTCTTC.

There are a few counts of this clonotype. The chain has TRBV12-3 or TRBV12-4 and TRBJ2-1; 10 nucleotides align to TRBD1. J gave up 2 bases and V 7 bases, and 8 bases lay outside the gene matches. The CDR3 spans 16 residues. The CDR3 nucleotides read TGTGCCAGCACCGACCGCGGGACAGGGGCCTACAATGAGCAGTTCTTC. It codes for CASTDRGTGAYNEQFF.

This clonotype was detected many times. The chain employs TRBV10-3 and TRBJ1-1; the D gene is possibly TRBD1 (6 bases). Trimming took off 6 bases at V and 5 bases at J, with 16 bases between the two ends. The CDR3 consists of 14 residues. Per germline, CDR1 ENHRY and CDR2 SYGVKD. The CDR3: CAISRNWGHTEAFF. CDR3 in DNA: TGTGCCATCAGCAGGAATTGGGGGCATACTGAAGCTTTCTTT.

The chain joins TRBV4-1 to TRBJ1-2; D is possibly TRBD1 (5 bases). V shed 3 bases and J shed 2 bases, with 10 bases lying between them. CDR1 and CDR2 (germline): MGHRA, YSYEKL. The CDR3 spans 14 residues. Written as DNA, the CDR3 is TGCGCCAGCAGCCAGGGACTCCTGAACTATGGCTACACCTTC. Its translation is CASSQGLLNYGYTF.

This clonotype was counted only a few times. Here the CDR3 reads CASGDRVSEQYF. DNA of the CDR3: TGTGCCAGCGGGGACAGGGTAAGCGAGCAGTACTTC. The chain uses TRBV25-1 and TRBJ2-7; 9 bases are shared with TRBD1. V was pared by 8 bases and J by 6 bases, with 5 bases of the junction left unmatched. This CDR3 region has 12 residues. The germline CDR1 and CDR2 sequences are MGHDK and SYGVNS.

The CDR3 DNA reads as TGCAGTGCTAGAGAGGACAGGGTTGGAGATACGCAGTATTTT. Translation: CSAREDRVGDTQYF. V gene TRBV20-1 combines with J gene TRBJ2-3; 8 bases align to TRBD1. The V and J ends lost 0 bases and 5 bases, in that order; junction bases with no gene match: 4. Germline CDR1 and CDR2: DFQATT and SNEGSKA (reference sequence). CDR3 length: 14 amino acids.

The J gene is TRBJ1-2, the V gene TRBV5-1; a possible D gene is TRBD1 (6 bases). Trimming took off 0 bases at V and 8 bases at J, with 17 bases between the two ends. The CDR3 is 15 residues long. CDR1 and CDR2 (germline): SGHRS, YFSETQ. The CDR3, as DNA: TGCGCCAGCAGCTTGGCTCCAGGGGCCGAAGTAGGCTACACCTTC. Its protein is CASSLAPGAEVGYTF.

This clonotype turned up a few times. J is TRBJ2-2 and V is TRBV24-1; 9 positions match TRBD1. CDR3 size: 14 residues. V gave up 2 bases and J gave up 6 bases; unmatched junction bases: 0. Germline CDR1 and CDR2: KGHDR and SFDVKD. The chain's CDR3 is CATSDYRGPGELFF. CDR3 DNA: TGTGCCACCAGTGATTACAGGGGGCCCGGGGAGCTGTTTTTT.

This clonotype was detected a few times. The rearrangement links TRBV7-2 to TRBJ2-2, with 7 positions matching TRBD1. This CDR3 comprises 16 residues. CDR1 and CDR2 from the germline V gene are SGHTA and FQGNSA. Unmatched junction bases numbered 12, after V lost 5 bases and J lost 6 bases. The CDR3 spells CASSPGTAGGAGELFF. The CDR3 DNA reads as TGTGCCAGCAGCCCCGGGACAGCCGGAGGCGCCGGGGAGCTGTTTTTT.

The chain has TRBV3-1 and TRBJ2-1; 16 bases fit TRBD2. The CDR3 loop spans 19 amino acids. CDR1 is LGHDT and CDR2 is YNNKEL in the germline V gene (reference sequence). With 6 bases clipped from V and 3 bases from J, the junction kept 11 bases outside the gene matches. The CDR3 sequence: CASSPPGLAGGTNYNEQFF. The CDR3, as DNA: TGTGCCAGCAGTCCCCCGGGACTAGCGGGGGGGACCAACTACAATGAGCAGTTCTTC.